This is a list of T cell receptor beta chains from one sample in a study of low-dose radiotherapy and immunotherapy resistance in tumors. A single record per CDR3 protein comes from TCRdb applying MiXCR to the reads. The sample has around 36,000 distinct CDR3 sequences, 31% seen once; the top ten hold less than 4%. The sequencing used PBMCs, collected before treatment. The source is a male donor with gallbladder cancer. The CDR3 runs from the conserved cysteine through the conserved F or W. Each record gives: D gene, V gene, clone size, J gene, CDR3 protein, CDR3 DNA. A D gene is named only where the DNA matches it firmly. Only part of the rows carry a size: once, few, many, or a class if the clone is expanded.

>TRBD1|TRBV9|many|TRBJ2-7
CASSAGTGYEQYF
TGTGCCAGCAGCGCAGGGACAGGGTACGAGCAGTACTTC
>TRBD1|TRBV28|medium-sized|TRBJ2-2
CASSGDRGGTGELFF
TGTGCCAGCAGTGGCGACAGGGGTGGAACCGGGGAGCTGTTTTTT
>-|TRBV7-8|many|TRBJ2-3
CASSLAGHGDTDTQYF
TGTGCCAGCAGCTTAGCGGGACACGGCGACACAGATACGCAGTATTTT
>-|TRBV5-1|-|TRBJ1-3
CASSLGRGIGNTIYF
TGCGCCAGCAGTTTGGGCAGGGGCATTGGAAACACCATATATTTT
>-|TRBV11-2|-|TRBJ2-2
CASSLRSGAEGNTGELFF
TGTGCCAGCAGCTTAAGGTCCGGCGCCGAGGGGAACACCGGGGAGCTGTTTTTT
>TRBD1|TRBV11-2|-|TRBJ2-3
CASSTEGTGRGDTQYF
TGTGCCAGCAGCACAGAAGGGACAGGGCGGGGAGATACGCAGTATTTT
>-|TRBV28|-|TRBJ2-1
CASSFRRNSYNEQFF
TGTGCCAGCAGTTTCCGGCGAAATTCCTACAATGAGCAGTTCTTC
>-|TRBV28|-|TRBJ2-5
CASSFGGRETQYF
TGTGCCAGCAGTTTTGGGGGCCGGGAGACCCAGTACTTC
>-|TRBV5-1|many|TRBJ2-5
CASSQAPGTGYQETQYF
TGCGCCAGCAGCCAAGCACCCGGGACGGGGTACCAAGAGACCCAGTACTTC
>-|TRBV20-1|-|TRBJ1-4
CSARVRNHATNEKLFFF
-